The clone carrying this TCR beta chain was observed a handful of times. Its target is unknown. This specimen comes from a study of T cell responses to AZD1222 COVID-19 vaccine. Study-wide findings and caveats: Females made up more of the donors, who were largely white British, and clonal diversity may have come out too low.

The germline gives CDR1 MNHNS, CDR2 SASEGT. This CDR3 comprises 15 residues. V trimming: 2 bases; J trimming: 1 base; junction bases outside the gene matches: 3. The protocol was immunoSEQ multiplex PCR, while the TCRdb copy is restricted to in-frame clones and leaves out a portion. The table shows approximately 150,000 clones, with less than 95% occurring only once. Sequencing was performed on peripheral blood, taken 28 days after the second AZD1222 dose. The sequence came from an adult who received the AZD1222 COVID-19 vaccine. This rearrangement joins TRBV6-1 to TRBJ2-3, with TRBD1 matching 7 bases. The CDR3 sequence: CASSEITGGTDTQYF. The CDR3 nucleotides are TGTGCCAGCAGTGAAATCACAGGGGGCACAGATACGCAGTATTTT.